Listed below are T cell receptor beta chains from one sample, sequenced in a study of cytomegalovirus exposure and HLA in healthy donors. TCRdb keeps only in-frame clones here, not all; method: immunoSEQ multiplex PCR. The data show hundreds of thousands of clones, 80% to 90% seen once. The sample was PBMCs. These receptors originate from a man aged 25 to 45 in good health and CMV-seronegative. CDR3s include the opening cysteine and the closing phenylalanine or tryptophan. The D gene is left open where the match is weak. Only some rows state a clone size, as once, few, many or a class for expanded clones.

TRBJ2-7 NA TRBV7-9 NA TGTGCCAGCAGCATGGACAAAGCCGCCCTCTACGAGCAGTACTTC CASSMDKAALYEQYF
TRBJ2-2 NA TRBV5-8 NA TGTGCCAGCAGCTTGGTAGCCCATCCAGCGAACACCGGGGAGCTGTTTTTT CASSLVAHPANTGELFF
TRBJ2-2 NA TRBV5-4 NA TGTGCCACCGCGCCCCGTTTCGGGAACACCGGGGAGCTGTTTTTT CATAPRFGNTGELFF
TRBJ1-1 NA TRBV21-1 NA TGTGCCAGCAGCAGCGACAGGGGGCTAAAAGCTTTCTTT CASSSDRGLKAFF
TRBJ2-5 NA TRBV6-1 TRBD2 TGTGCCAGCAGTCCCCTAGCGGGGGGATCGGAGACCCAGTACTTC CASSPLAGGSETQYF
TRBJ1-5 NA TRBV28 NA TGTGCCAGCATTGCCCCAACAGGGATCCATCAGCCCCAGCATTTT CASIAPTGIHQPQHF
TRBJ2-5 few TRBV28 NA TGTGCCAGCAGAAGCCGAGTGACTAGTAGGCAAGAGACCCAGTACTTC CASRSRVTSRQETQYF
TRBJ2-7 NA TRBV5-1 TRBD1 TGCGCCAGCAGCTTGACAGGGGGCTACGAGCAGTACTTC CASSLTGGYEQYF
TRBJ1-1 NA TRBV29-1 TRBD1 TGCAGCGCCCTGGGACAGGGTATGAACACTGAAGCTTTCTTT CSALGQGMNTEAFF
TRBJ2-2 NA TRBV19 TRBD1 TGTGCCACGACAGGGGCCGGAACCGGGGAGCTGTTTTTT CATTGAGTGELFF
TRBJ2-7 NA TRBV7-6 TRBD1 TGTGCCAGCAGCCTAGCTCCCCAGGACAGGCTAAAGTACTTC CASSLAPQDRLKYF
TRBJ2-5 NA TRBV15 NA TGTGCCACCAGCCTGGGAGGCTACCAAGAGACCCAGTACTTC CATSLGGYQETQYF
TRBJ1-1 once TRBV7-6 NA TGTGCCAGCAGCTTCTACAGGGACATGAACACTGAAGCTTTCTTT CASSFYRDMNTEAFF
TRBJ2-7 NA TRBV7-2 NA TGTGCCAGCCGGTCCCCGAGCTCCTACGAGCAGTACTTC CASRSPSSYEQYF
TRBJ2-2 NA TRBV5-4 NA TGTGCCAGCAGCTTGGCAGCCGGGGAGCTGTTTTTT CASSLAAGELFF
TRBJ2-5 NA TRBV5-1 NA TGCGCCAGCAGCCCCACGGCGGGGCCTCAAGAGACCCAGTACTTC CASSPTAGPQETQYF
TRBJ1-2 NA TRBV10-3 TRBD1 TGTGCCATCAGTGAGTCGGTGGGGACAGTTTATTCATACACCTTC CAISESVGTVYSYTF
TRBJ1-6 NA TRBV4-3 TRBD1 TGCGCCAGCAGCCGCATGTTAGACAGGGATAATTCACCCCTCCACTTT CASSRMLDRDNSPLHF
TRBJ1-4 NA TRBV28 TRBD1 TGTGCCAGCAATCGACAGGGTGAAAAACTGTTTTTT CASNRQGEKLFF
TRBJ2-3 once TRBV27 NA TGTGCCAGCAGGACGACAGACACAGATACGCAGTATTTT CASRTTDTDTQYF
TRBJ1-4 NA TRBV28 TRBD1 TGTGCCAGCAGGCCCCCGAAACGGGACAGGGGCCGCAGGGGGGAAAAACTGTTTTTT CASRPPKRDRGRRGEKLFF
TRBJ2-7 NA TRBV6-1 NA TGTGCCAGCAGTGCACAGGGATCCTACGAGCAGTACTTC CASSAQGSYEQYF
TRBJ1-6 NA TRBV2 NA TGTGCCAGCAGGGCTACAGGGAGCTCCTATAATTCACCCCTCCACTTT CASRATGSSYNSPLHF
TRBJ2-7 few TRBV10-1 NA TGCGCCAGCAGACTCCGGGACAAGAAAGGGAGCGAGCAGTACTTC CASRLRDKKGSEQYF
TRBJ2-1 once TRBV5-1 NA TGCGCCAGCAGCTACTTCCGAATCGGCAATGAGCAGTTCTTC CASSYFRIGNEQFF
TRBJ2-7 NA TRBV28 NA TGTGCCAGCAGTTCCGCCAACCCAGGTGGGCGCGAGCAGTACTTC CASSSANPGGREQYF
TRBJ1-1 NA TRBV2 TRBD1 TGTGCCAGCAGCGAACCTCGCGGGACAGCCGAAGCTTTCTTT CASSEPRGTAEAFF
TRBJ2-7 NA TRBV9 NA TGTGCCAGCAGCGTCGAAGGAGGCGAGCAGTACTTC CASSVEGGEQYF
TRBJ1-2 once TRBV28 NA TGTGCCAGCAGCGAGGTAACGGAACTAGCGGACTATGGCTACACCTTC CASSEVTELADYGYTF
TRBJ1-3 NA TRBV7-3 TRBD1 TGTGCCAGCAGCCGGGACAGGGCCGGAAACACCATATATTTT CASSRDRAGNTIYF
TRBJ1-1 many TRBV6-5 TRBD1 TGTGCCAGCCAACGGTCGCAGGGGGCGCGTACTGAAGCTTTCTTT CASQRSQGARTEAFF
TRBJ2-3 NA TRBV9 TRBD2 TGTGCCAGCAGCGTAGACGCTAGCGGGGGAGGTACGCAGTATTTT CASSVDASGGGTQYF
TRBJ1-1 NA TRBV6-1 NA TGTGCCAGCACCTTGGGGGCCACTGAAGCTTTCTTT CASTLGATEAFF
TRBJ2-1 NA TRBV6-5 TRBD2 TGTGCCAGCAGTTACTGGCGGGGGGGGAACAATGAGCAGTTCTTC CASSYWRGGNNEQFF
TRBJ2-5 NA TRBV4-3 NA TGCGCCAGCAGCCCCCCAATTGCTCGCAGGGGAGAGACCCAGTACTTC CASSPPIARRGETQYF
TRBJ2-3 NA TRBV12-1 NA TGTGCCAGCAGCTTTGAAGTAGCCGGAGATACGCAGTATTTT CASSFEVAGDTQYF
TRBJ2-7 NA TRBV5-1 TRBD2 TGCGCCAGCAGCCCGGGACTAGCGGGGCCCTACGAGCAGTACTTC CASSPGLAGPYEQYF
TRBJ1-5 NA TRBV27 NA TGTGCCAGCAGTTTTCGGGGTGGCAATCAGCCCCAGCATTTT CASSFRGGNQPQHF
TRBJ2-2 many TRBV4-1 TRBD2 TGCGCCAGCAGCCAAGATAGCGGGGGTGGGGACACCGGGGAGCTGTTTTTT CASSQDSGGGDTGELFF
TRBJ1-5 NA TRBV28 NA TGTGCCAGCAGTTTTTATGAGAGCAATCAGCCCCAGCATTTT CASSFYESNQPQHF
TRBJ1-1 NA TRBV7-9 NA TGTTCCAGCAGCTTATCTGGGGCCTCGTCCACTGAAGCTTTCTTT CSSSLSGASSTEAFF
TRBJ2-5 NA TRBV2 TRBD2 TGTGCCAGCAGGAAAGTAGCGGGGGTAGAGACCCAGTACTTC CASRKVAGVETQYF
TRBJ2-3 NA TRBV6-5 NA TGTGCCAGCAGTTTGCAAGGAGGATTTGGCACAGATACGCAGTATTTT CASSLQGGFGTDTQYF
TRBJ1-3 NA TRBV28 TRBD1 TGTGCCAGCAGCACTGTAACAGGGGGCTTCTCTGGAAACACCATATATTTT CASSTVTGGFSGNTIYF
TRBJ2-3 NA TRBV5-4 TRBD2 TGTGCCAGCAGCCCCGGACTAGCGAATACAGATACGCAGTATTTT CASSPGLANTDTQYF
TRBJ1-4 NA TRBV6-1 NA TGTGCCAGCAGTATCGACAGCGTTAATGAAAAACTGTTTTTT CASSIDSVNEKLFF
TRBJ1-2 few TRBV29-1 TRBD1 TGCAGCGTTGAGGACAGGGGCCATGGCTACACCTTC CSVEDRGHGYTF
TRBJ2-5 NA TRBV28 NA TGTGCCAGCAGCCGGCAAGGGGTGGAGACCCAGTACTTC CASSRQGVETQYF
TRBJ1-1 NA TRBV9 NA TGTGCCAGCAGCCCCCCCATCGGGGACACTGAAGCTTTCTTT CASSPPIGDTEAFF
TRBJ2-1 NA TRBV28 NA TGTGCCAGCGAACAACTAGTGGGCTACAATGAGCAGTTCTTC CASEQLVGYNEQFF
TRBJ2-7 NA TRBV10-3 TRBD2 TGTGCCATCAGTGAGTCCGTCAGCCTAGCGGGGAAAACCTACGAGCAGTACTTC CAISESVSLAGKTYEQYF